This T cell receptor (beta chain) was found in a study of shared T cell receptors in the human thymus. The protocol was immunoSEQ multiplex PCR, while the TCRdb copy is restricted to in-frame clones and leaves out a portion. In the table there are some 640,000 clones, 87% of which are singletons. The sample was also reused in another study, on human thymus T cells. As that report states: Corrective surgery for congenital heart defects was being performed on the healthy Finnish infants who were the donors. Obtained as resections during corrective heart surgery, the thymus tissue was then studied. Both thymic and peripheral blood repertoires showed apparently biased V and J usage. Unrelated people showed highly overlapping thymic repertoires, related research reported.

The receptor comes from a boy under two years old with a congenital heart defect. Sequenced: thymocytes.

As DNA, the CDR3 is TGTGCCAGCAGTCAGAAGACAGGGGGCTCCTACAATGAGCAGTTCTTC. This gives the protein CASSQKTGGSYNEQFF. J is TRBJ2-1 and V is TRBV28, with 9 bases fitting TRBD1. CDR3 length: 16 residues. Germline values: CDR1 MDHEN, CDR2 SYDVKM. V lost 5 bases and J lost 0; bases outside the gene matches: 5.